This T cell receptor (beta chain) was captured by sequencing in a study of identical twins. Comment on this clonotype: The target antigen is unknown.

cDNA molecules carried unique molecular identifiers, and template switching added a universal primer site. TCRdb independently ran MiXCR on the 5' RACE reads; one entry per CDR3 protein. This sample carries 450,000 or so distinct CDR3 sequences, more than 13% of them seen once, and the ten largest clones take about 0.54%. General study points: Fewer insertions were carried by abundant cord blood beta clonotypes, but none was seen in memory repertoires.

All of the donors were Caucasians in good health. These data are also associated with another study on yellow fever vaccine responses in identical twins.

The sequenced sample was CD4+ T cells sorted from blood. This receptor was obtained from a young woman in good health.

CDR3 DNA: TGTGCCAGCAGCCAAGCTGCCGGGACTGGGGCCAACGTCCTGACTTTC. It specifies CASSQAAGTGANVLTF. This chain connects TRBV3-1 to TRBJ2-6; TRBD2 might be the D (5 bases). The CDR3 has 16 residues. CDR1 and CDR2 from the germline V gene are LGHDT and YNNKEL (reference sequence). Trimming stripped 1 base from V and 2 bases from J, with 9 bases between.